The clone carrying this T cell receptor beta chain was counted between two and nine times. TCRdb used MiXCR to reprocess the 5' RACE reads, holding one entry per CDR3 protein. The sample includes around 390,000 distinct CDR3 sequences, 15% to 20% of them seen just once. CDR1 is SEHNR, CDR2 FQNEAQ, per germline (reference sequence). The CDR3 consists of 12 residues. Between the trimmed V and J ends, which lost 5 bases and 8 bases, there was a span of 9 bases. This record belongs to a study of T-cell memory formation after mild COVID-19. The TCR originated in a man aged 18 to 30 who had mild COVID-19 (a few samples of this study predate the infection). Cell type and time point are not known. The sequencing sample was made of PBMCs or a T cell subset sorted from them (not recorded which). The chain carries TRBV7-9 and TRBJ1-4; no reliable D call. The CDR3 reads CASSPVSEKLFF. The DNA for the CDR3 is TGTGCCAGCAGCCCCGTTTCCGAAAAACTGTTTTTT.